These 26 T cell receptor beta chains were sequenced from one sample in a study of shared clonotypes between healthy human individuals. Here immunoSEQ multiplex PCR was the method, and the copy in TCRdb shows in-frame clones only, minus some. Here the sample spans about 2.3 million clones, approximately 93% being singletons. Sequenced material: naive CD4+ T cells from PBMCs. The subset here: CD45RA+ positively selected. The receptors were sampled from a man younger than 35 in good health. Some clones in this sample may be carry-over from other donors' samples.

This chain uses TRBV2 with TRBJ1-2, with 10 bases that match TRBD1. The CDR3 length is 15 residues. V trimming: 5 bases; J trimming: 3 bases; junction bases outside the gene matches: 6. Germline-derived CDR1 and CDR2 are SNHLY and FYNNEI. The CDR3 spells CASSPGQGGDYGYTF. CDR3 sequence (DNA): TGTGCCAGCAGTCCCGGACAGGGGGGCGACTATGGCTACACCTTC.

V gene TRBV19 combines with J gene TRBJ2-7; 10 bases agree with TRBD1. Germline V gene sequence: CDR1 LNHDA, CDR2 SQIVND (reference sequence). V gave up 4 bases and J gave up 5 bases; unmatched junction bases: 8. The CDR3 totals 15 residues. The CDR3 loop is CASSRRDRGPDEQYF. The CDR3 DNA follows: TGTGCCAGTAGTAGACGGGACAGGGGCCCGGACGAGCAGTACTTC.

The V call is TRBV7-3, the J call TRBJ2-5; D gene unclear. The CDR3 length is 14 residues. The V gene lost 5 bases and the J gene lost 5 bases, with 15 bases spanning the gap. The germline V gene encodes CDR1 SGHTA and CDR2 FQGTGA. The DNA for the CDR3 is TGTGCCAGCAGCCCCTGGGGTGGTGCGGAGACCCAGTACTTC. Translated, it gives CASSPWGGAETQYF.

The count of this clone is one. The J gene is TRBJ2-2, the V gene TRBV2; TRBD2 aligns across 7 bases. This CDR3 has 15 amino acids. The V gene end was trimmed by 4 bases and the J gene end by 0 bases; junction bases not matched to a gene: 2. The germline V gene encodes CDR1 SNHLY and CDR2 FYNNEI. The CDR3 DNA sequence: TGTGCCAGCAGTGCGGGACTACCGAACACCGGGGAGCTGTTTTTT. This gives the protein CASSAGLPNTGELFF.

This rearrangement joins TRBV7-9 to TRBJ2-3, with 8 bases aligning to TRBD1. Per germline, CDR1 SEHNR and CDR2 FQNEAQ (reference sequence). J lost 2 bases, V lost 5 bases, and 9 bases had no gene match. The CDR3 totals 16 residues. The CDR3 DNA is TGTGCCAGCAGCGCATGGGACAGGCCTACCACAGATACGCAGTATTTT. Protein product: CASSAWDRPTTDTQYF. The full variable domain, completed using reference TRBV7-9 and TRBJ2-3, is DTGVSQNPRHKITKRGQNVTFRCDPISEHNRLYWYRQTLGQGPEFLTYFQNEAQLEKSRLLSDRFSAERPKGSFSTLEIQRTEQGDSAMYLCASSAWDRPTTDTQYFGPGTRLTVL.

This chain links TRBV7-2 with TRBJ2-7; a possible D gene is TRBD2 (5 bases). Germline V CDR1 and CDR2: SGHTA, FQGNSA. The CDR3 totals 14 residues. The V end was cut by 3 bases, the J end by 1 base, with 10 bases between. CDR3 residues: CASSFGRVSYEQYF. The CDR3 DNA sequence: TGTGCCAGCAGCTTTGGGCGGGTGTCCTACGAGCAGTACTTC.

The chain links TRBV29-1 to TRBJ2-1; 7 nucleotides align to TRBD1. Germline V lookup: CDR1 SQVTM, CDR2 ANQGSEA. After removal of 8 bases from V and 4 bases from J, the junction contained 8 bases not matched to a gene. The CDR3 runs to 13 residues. In DNA form, the CDR3 reads TGCAGCATACGGGACAGCGAATACAATGAGCAGTTCTTC. Residues: CSIRDSEYNEQFF.

The gene calls are TRBV4-2 and TRBJ2-5, with 10 bases lining up with TRBD2. The ends lost 6 bases at V and 3 bases at J; junction bases unmatched: 7. There are 15 residues in the CDR3. CDR1 and CDR2 from the germline V gene are LGHNA and YNFKEQ. The CDR3 DNA sequence: TGTGCCAGCAGGCGAGCGGGGGGGGGCGAAGAGACCCAGTACTTC. Encoded protein: CASRRAGGGEETQYF.

This chain uses TRBV4-1 with TRBJ2-1, with 13 bases aligning to TRBD2. The CDR3 is made up of 17 amino acids. V was pared by 0 bases and J by 4 bases, with 3 bases of the junction left unmatched. Germline lookup yields CDR1 MGHRA and CDR2 YSYEKL. The CDR3 protein is CASSQDVLAGGYNEQFF. In DNA form, the CDR3 reads TGCGCCAGCAGCCAAGACGTACTAGCGGGAGGGTACAATGAGCAGTTCTTC.

This rearrangement joins TRBV9 to TRBJ2-2; D is ambiguous. Germline CDR1 SGDLS, CDR2 YYNGEE. V lost 4 bases to trimming and J lost 0 bases, with 7 bases between them. The CDR3 is made up of 14 amino acids. As DNA, the CDR3 is TGTGCCAGCAGCATACTATCGAACACCGGGGAGCTGTTTTTT. Translated, it gives CASSILSNTGELFF.

J is TRBJ2-6 and V is TRBV5-1; no reliable D call. V was cut by 4 bases and J by 0 bases, with 11 bases left in between. The V gene's germline CDR1 is SGHRS and CDR2 YFSETQ. The CDR3 spans 16 residues. CDR3 protein: CASSPDGSSGANVLTF. CDR3 nucleotides: TGCGCCAGCAGCCCGGACGGCAGCTCTGGGGCCAACGTCCTGACTTTC.

The chain couples TRBV7-3 to TRBJ2-1; perhaps D is TRBD1 or TRBD2 (5 bases each). CDR1 and CDR2 (germline): SGHTA, FQGTGA. The CDR3 is 14 amino acids. Trimming left V 0 bases short and J 9 bases short, with 12 bases between. For the CDR3, the DNA is TGTGCCAGCAGCTTAACGGGAGCTGGGGGTGAGCAGTTCTTC. It yields the protein CASSLTGAGGEQFF.

The chain recombines TRBV5-1 with TRBJ2-7, with D tentatively TRBD1 (5 bases). The CDR3 sequence is 16 residues long. V was cut by 4 bases and J by 1 base, with 18 bases left in between. The germline V gene encodes CDR1 SGHRS and CDR2 YFSETQ. CDR3 protein: CASSRQAAGKSYEQYF. In DNA form, the CDR3 reads TGCGCCAGCAGCCGCCAGGCAGCAGGGAAGTCCTACGAGCAGTACTTC.

The chain uses TRBV19 and TRBJ2-5; possibly TRBD1 for D (7 bases). The germline gives CDR1 LNHDA, CDR2 SQIVND (reference sequence). Deletions cut 4 bases from V and 4 bases from J, with 13 bases between. The CDR3 loop spans 14 amino acids. CDR3 DNA: TGTGCCAGTAGTAGACAGGGAGGAGGAGAGACCCAGTACTTC. Amino acids: CASSRQGGGETQYF.

The V and J genes are TRBV10-2 and TRBJ2-7, with 8 nucleotides matching TRBD1. The germline CDR1 and CDR2 sequences are WSHSY and SAAADI. The CDR3 is made up of 14 amino acids. Germline trimming cut 4 bases from V and 2 bases from J; bases unmatched to any gene: 4. The CDR3 sequence: CASSVGTGPYEQYF. Written as DNA, the CDR3 is TGCGCCAGCAGTGTAGGGACAGGCCCCTACGAGCAGTACTTC.

The chain is built from TRBV28 and TRBJ2-5; TRBD1 aligns across 9 bases. The CDR3 is made up of 18 amino acids. V shed 5 bases and J 4 bases; nucleotides not matched to a gene: 17. Germline CDR1 is MDHEN and CDR2 is SYDVKM. CDR3 nucleotides: TGTGCCAGCAGTCCCGCGTATTGGGACAGGGTTTTTGGAGAGACCCAGTACTTC. Translating gives CASSPAYWDRVFGETQYF. The whole variable domain, filled in from reference TRBV28 and TRBJ2-5, reads DVKVTQSSRYLVKRTGEKVFLECVQDMDHENMFWYRQDPGLGLRLIYFSYDVKMKEKGDIPEGYSVSREKKERFSLILESASTNQTSMYLCASSPAYWDRVFGETQYFGPGTRLLVL.

V gene TRBV29-1 combines with J gene TRBJ1-1, with D perhaps matching TRBD1 (6 bases). Germline V gene sequence: CDR1 SQVTM, CDR2 ANQGSEA. Trimming shortened V by 3 bases and J by 8 bases, and 19 bases separated the two germline ends. The CDR3 is made up of 14 amino acids. For the CDR3, the DNA is TGCAGCGTTGAGCCCTTTTCTAGGGGGGCCGAAGCTTTCTTT. It translates to CSVEPFSRGAEAFF.

The rearrangement links TRBV6-6 to TRBJ1-2; 8 bases fit TRBD1. The J segment lost 8 bases and the V segment lost 2 bases, leaving 7 bases of the junction unmatched. Germline CDR1 reads MNHNY; CDR2 reads SVGAGI (reference sequence). The CDR3 is 14 residues long. The CDR3 region has the DNA TGTGCCAGCAGTTACCGGACAGGGACGGGCGGCTACACCTTC. Its translation is CASSYRTGTGGYTF.

The V and J genes are TRBV9 and TRBJ2-7, with D tentatively TRBD1 (5 bases). CDR1 SGDLS and CDR2 YYNGEE come from the germline V gene. The CDR3 loop spans 14 amino acids. V lost 0 bases, J lost 6 bases, and 13 bases lay in between. CDR3 DNA: TGTGCCAGCAGCGTAGGTGGGGCAGTTCGCGAGCAGTACTTC. Protein sequence: CASSVGGAVREQYF.

The chain carries TRBV7-2 and TRBJ2-7; tentatively, D is TRBD1 (5 bases). There are 15 residues in the CDR3. V was pared by 1 base and J by 6 bases, with 16 bases between. Germline lookup yields CDR1 SGHTA and CDR2 FQGNSA. The CDR3 nucleotides are TGTGCCAGCAGCTTAGGTACAGGCTCCTTTTCCGAGCAGTACTTC. It encodes CASSLGTGSFSEQYF. Combining the CDR3 with reference TRBV7-2 and TRBJ2-7 gives the whole variable domain GAGVSQSPSNKVTEKGKDVELRCDPISGHTALYWYRQSLGQGLEFLIYFQGNSAPDKSGLPSDRFSAERTGGSVSTLTIQRTQQEDSAVYLCASSLGTGSFSEQYFGPGTRLTVT.

The chain employs TRBV7-2 and TRBJ2-7; D may be TRBD1 or TRBD2 (5 bases each). Germline lookup yields CDR1 SGHTA and CDR2 FQGNSA. The V end lost 5 bases, the J end lost 2 bases, and 16 bases lay between the germline ends. The CDR3 length is 15 residues. CDR3 coding DNA: TGTGCCAGCAGCGTAGACCCGAGGGGAGCCTACGAGCAGTACTTC. It specifies CASSVDPRGAYEQYF.

This clone has a handful of counts. The CDR3 DNA is TGTGCCAGCAGTCCGGACAAAAATCAGCCCCAGCATTTT. Protein product: CASSPDKNQPQHF. This chain uses TRBV11-2 with TRBJ1-5; D may be TRBD1 (5 bases). Trimming left V 6 bases short and J 4 bases short, with 10 bases between. The CDR3 extends over 13 amino acids. The V gene's germline CDR1 is SGHAT and CDR2 FQNNGV.

The V and J genes are TRBV5-1 and TRBJ2-3; 8 nucleotides line up with TRBD1. J gave up 2 bases and V 2 bases, and 4 bases lay outside the gene matches. This CDR3 has 15 residues. The V gene's germline CDR1 is SGHRS and CDR2 YFSETQ. The DNA for the CDR3 is TGCGCCAGCAGCTTAGGACAGGGAACCACAGATACGCAGTATTTT. The encoded protein is CASSLGQGTTDTQYF.

This clone is a singleton in its sample. This chain uses TRBV25-1 with TRBJ2-7, with D tentatively TRBD1 (7 bases). Per the germline V gene, CDR1 is MGHDK and CDR2 is SYGVNS. This CDR3 is 15 amino acids long. The germline V and J ends were trimmed by 1 base and 5 bases, with 15 bases remaining between them. This chain's CDR3 is CASSEFAGQFHEQYF. The CDR3 nucleotides read TGTGCCAGCAGTGAATTTGCGGGACAGTTCCACGAGCAGTACTTC.

This chain's CDR3 is CASRAWGGGETQYF. The CDR3 nucleotides are TGCGCCAGCAGGGCGTGGGGCGGCGGAGAGACCCAGTACTTC. The chain is built from TRBV4-1 and TRBJ2-5; D might be TRBD1 (5 bases). The germline V and J ends were trimmed by 6 bases and 4 bases, with 15 bases remaining between them. The length of the CDR3 is 14 residues. Germline assignment: CDR1 MGHRA and CDR2 YSYEKL.

The rearrangement joins TRBV7-2 to TRBJ2-7; unclear D gene. The ends were cut back, 1 base at V and 2 bases at J, with 6 bases in the middle. The CDR3 is made up of 13 amino acids. Germline values: CDR1 SGHTA, CDR2 FQGNSA. CDR3 coding DNA: TGTGCCAGCAGCTTAGTTAGGACCTACGAGCAGTACTTC. Translation gives CASSLVRTYEQYF.